This entry lists 14 T cell receptor beta chains sequenced from one sample in a study of blood T cell repertoires in COVID-19. Measured with immunoSEQ multiplex PCR; TCRdb has only the in-frame clones, and not every one. Altogether 350,000 to 400,000 clones are present, more than 80% being singletons, with the ten largest covering over 0.95%. The sample comprised PBMCs or T cells enriched from blood (not recorded which). These receptors were taken from a young man who had recovered from COVID-19.

The gene calls are TRBV5-1 and TRBJ2-7; TRBD1 matches 8 bases. Per the germline V gene, CDR1 is SGHRS and CDR2 is YFSETQ. Trimming removed 5 bases from V and 6 bases from J; junction bases left unmatched: 13. There are 15 residues in the CDR3. CDR3 coding DNA: TGCGCCAGCAGTCCTCGTGGGGCAGGGGGCGGCGAGCAGTACTTC. This gives the protein CASSPRGAGGGEQYF.

The chain is built from TRBV6-2 or TRBV6-3 and TRBJ2-3; 13 bases are a match to TRBD2. V was clipped by 6 bases and J by 4 bases; unmatched bases: 16. The CDR3 runs 19 residues. In germline, CDR1 is MNHEY, CDR2 SVGEGT. The CDR3 sequence: CASSPTSGRALFSSDTQYF. In DNA, the CDR3 is TGTGCCAGCAGCCCCACTAGCGGGAGGGCCCTCTTTAGTTCAGATACGCAGTATTTT.

The chain is built from TRBV19 and TRBJ1-2; D uncertain. Germline V gene sequence: CDR1 LNHDA, CDR2 SQIVND (reference sequence). This CDR3 is 16 amino acids long. Trimming pared 5 bases from V and 0 bases from J, leaving 16 bases between. CDR3 DNA sequence: TGTGCCAGTAGTCCCCGTGAGGGCATGCCTAACTATGGCTACACCTTC. It yields the protein CASSPREGMPNYGYTF.

This clone has only one observation. The chain joins TRBV6-5 to TRBJ2-5; 12 nucleotides line up with TRBD2. With V trimmed by 6 bases and J by 5 bases, 4 bases remained unmatched. The CDR3 is made up of 14 amino acids. Germline V gene data show CDR1 as MNHEY and CDR2 as SVGAGI. The DNA of the CDR3 is TGTGCCAGCAGCGGACTAGCGGGATGGGAGACCCAGTACTTC. It is translated as CASSGLAGWETQYF.

The gene calls are TRBV10-3 and TRBJ1-1; D might be TRBD1 (6 bases). Germline V CDR1 and CDR2: ENHRY, SYGVKD. The CDR3 is 14 residues long. The ends were cut back, 3 bases at V and 3 bases at J, with 11 bases in the middle. The CDR3 region has the DNA TGTGCCATCAGTGACGGGGCAGGGGACACTGAAGCTTTCTTT. This sequence encodes CAISDGAGDTEAFF.

The chain recombines TRBV12-5 with TRBJ2-7; 9 positions match TRBD2. This CDR3 is 13 amino acids long. V shed 5 bases and J 4 bases; nucleotides not matched to a gene: 3. CDR1 is LGHNT, CDR2 FRNRAP, per germline. The CDR3 here is CASGAGGHYEQYF. Here the CDR3 DNA reads TGTGCTAGTGGTGCGGGGGGGCATTACGAGCAGTACTTC.

This clone has a single count. J is TRBJ1-5 and V is TRBV2, with D possibly being TRBD1 (6 bases). The CDR3 is 13 amino acids. V lost 9 bases, J lost 6 bases, and 15 bases lay in between. CDR1 SNHLY and CDR2 FYNNEI come from the germline V gene. The chain's CDR3 is CASVRDITQPQHF. In DNA form, the CDR3 reads TGTGCCAGTGTGAGGGACATTACTCAGCCCCAGCATTTT.

The chain is built from TRBV5-1 and TRBJ1-6; 8 bases map to TRBD1. The CDR3 has 16 residues. With 0 bases clipped from V and 9 bases from J, the junction kept 8 bases outside the gene matches. CDR1 and CDR2 (germline): SGHRS, YFSETQ. CDR3 sequence: CASSLVPGQGISPLHF. CDR3 bases: TGCGCCAGCAGCTTGGTCCCCGGACAGGGTATTTCACCCCTCCACTTT.

The chain employs TRBV5-1 and TRBJ2-3; 8 bases agree with TRBD1. Germline CDR1 SGHRS, CDR2 YFSETQ. The CDR3 covers 14 residues. Losses at the gene ends were 2 bases for V and 4 bases for J; bases not matched to a gene: 3. CDR3 sequence reads: CASSFPQGADTQYF. CDR3 DNA sequence: TGCGCCAGCAGCTTCCCACAGGGGGCAGATACGCAGTATTTT. The full variable domain, with the rest looked up from reference TRBV5-1 and TRBJ2-3, is KAGVTQTPRYLIKTRGQQVTLSCSPISGHRSVSWYQQTPGQGLQFLFEYFSETQRNKGNFPGRFSGRQFSNSRSEMNVSTLELGDSALYLCASSFPQGADTQYFGPGTRLTVL.

The chain combines TRBV19 with TRBJ2-2; weak D call: TRBD2 (6 bases). The germline V and J ends were trimmed by 7 bases and 2 bases, with 17 bases remaining between them. CDR3 size: 16 residues. The germline V gene has CDR1 LNHDA and CDR2 SQIVND (reference sequence). The CDR3 bases are TGTGCCAGTATTCGAGGGGACTCACTAAACACCGGGGAGCTGTTTTTT. Its translation is CASIRGDSLNTGELFF.

The rearrangement uses TRBV3-1 (or the pseudogene TRBV3-2) and TRBJ2-3; 8 bases are shared with TRBD2. The V gene's germline CDR1 is LGHDT and CDR2 YNNKEL (reference sequence). The CDR3 extends over 16 amino acids. V was clipped by 4 bases and J by 6 bases; unmatched bases: 12. The CDR3 DNA reads as TGTGCCAGCAGCCTACGCCTAGCGGGTAATCAGGATACGCAGTATTTT. Translated, it gives CASSLRLAGNQDTQYF.

The rearrangement joins TRBV3-1 (or the pseudogene TRBV3-2) to TRBJ2-1; the match to TRBD2 covers 13 bases. J lost 12 bases, V lost 4 bases, and 6 bases had no gene match. Germline assignment: CDR1 LGHDT and CDR2 YNNKEL (reference sequence). The CDR3 is 14 residues long. The CDR3 DNA sequence: TGTGCCAGCAGCCCCAGACTAGCGGGGGGTGGGCAGTTCTTC. It codes for CASSPRLAGGGQFF.

As DNA, the CDR3 is TGTGCCACCAGTCCCGGGACAGGGCTCCCAGATACGCAGTATTTT. It yields the protein CATSPGTGLPDTQYF. This chain joins TRBV24-1 and TRBJ2-3; the match to TRBD1 covers 9 bases. The CDR3 is 15 amino acids. V was pared by 6 bases and J by 4 bases, with 7 bases of the junction left unmatched. CDR1 and CDR2 from the germline V gene are KGHDR and SFDVKD.

This chain joins TRBV3-1 (or the pseudogene TRBV3-2) and TRBJ2-3; 8 bases line up with TRBD2. V lost 4 bases to trimming and J lost 0 bases; unmatched junction nucleotides: 3. The CDR3 has 15 residues. CDR1 is LGHDT and CDR2 is YNNKEL in the germline V gene (reference sequence). The DNA of the CDR3 is TGTGCCAGCAGCCTCCGACTAGCGAGCACAGATACGCAGTATTTT. Protein product: CASSLRLASTDTQYF.